The 27 T cell receptor beta chains given below trace back to one sample, sequenced in a study of blood T cell repertoires in COVID-19. Clones were sequenced by immunoSEQ multiplex PCR, and TCRdb holds only the in-frame ones, with some missing. This sample has some 200,000 clones; about 86% occur once, and the top ten carry around 7%. Input material: PBMCs or T cells enriched from blood (not recorded which). These receptors came from a man between 35 and 55 years old who had recovered from COVID-19.

This chain uses TRBV2 with TRBJ2-5, with 9 bases that match TRBD2. Germline V gene sequence: CDR1 SNHLY, CDR2 FYNNEI. The CDR3 totals 14 residues. The trim removed 7 bases at V and 5 bases at J, leaving 8 bases unmatched. This chain's CDR3 is CASKLAGFRETQYF. Written as DNA, the CDR3 is TGTGCCAGCAAGCTAGCGGGGTTTCGGGAGACCCAGTACTTC.

CDR3 DNA sequence: TGCGCCAGCAGCCCCAGTGGGACAGGGGAATCCTACGAGCAGTACTTC. This encodes CASSPSGTGESYEQYF. The chain joins TRBV4-3 to TRBJ2-7; 10 positions match TRBD1. Germline CDR1 and CDR2: LGHNA and YSLEER. V lost 4 bases, J lost 1 base, and 7 bases stayed unmatched. The CDR3 is 16 residues long.

The chain joins TRBV4-2 to TRBJ2-7; tentative D call: TRBD1 (6 bases). V was trimmed by 0 bases and J by 0 bases, leaving 6 bases between them. The CDR3 spans 14 residues. Germline CDR1 is LGHNA and CDR2 is YNFKEQ. The CDR3 sequence: CASSQDRGSYEQYF. CDR3 in DNA: TGTGCCAGCAGCCAAGACAGGGGCTCCTACGAGCAGTACTTC.

This clone appeared a single time. The V and J genes are TRBV6-1 and TRBJ1-1; the match to TRBD1 covers 10 bases. This CDR3 contains 15 residues. The J segment lost 10 bases and the V segment lost 2 bases, leaving 10 bases of the junction unmatched. Germline V gives CDR1 MNHNS, CDR2 SASEGT. CDR3 DNA: TGTGCCAGCAGTGAAACCGGACAGGGGGGCCGCAGAGCTTTCTTT. Its protein is CASSETGQGGRRAFF.

The chain joins TRBV28 to TRBJ1-6; D perhaps matches TRBD1 (5 bases). The V end was cut by 5 bases, the J end by 4 bases, with 12 bases between. This CDR3 is built from 15 residues. Germline lookup yields CDR1 MDHEN and CDR2 SYDVKM. The CDR3 here is CASSPEEGYNSPLHF. CDR3 sequence (DNA): TGTGCCAGCAGTCCCGAGGAGGGGTATAATTCACCCCTCCACTTT.

The V gene is TRBV20-1, the J gene TRBJ1-3; perhaps TRBD1 as D (6 bases). Trimming left V 3 bases short and J 0 bases short, with 15 bases between. The CDR3 loop spans 16 amino acids. The V gene's germline CDR1 is DFQATT and CDR2 SNEGSKA (reference sequence). CDR3 amino acids: CSASGGGHSSGNTIYF. The CDR3, as DNA: TGCAGTGCTAGTGGGGGGGGGCACAGCTCTGGAAACACCATATATTTT.

The chain links TRBV18 to TRBJ1-1; maybe TRBD1 (6 bases). Trimming pared 3 bases from V and 1 base from J, leaving 12 bases between. Germline V gives CDR1 KGHSH, CDR2 LQKENI. CDR3 length: 15 amino acids. The CDR3 loop reads CASSPPDSPNTEAFF. The CDR3 region has the DNA TGTGCCAGCTCACCCCCGGACAGTCCGAACACTGAAGCTTTCTTT.

The gene calls are TRBV5-1 and TRBJ1-1; TRBD1 might be the D (5 bases). V lost 4 bases to trimming and J lost 11 bases, with 15 bases between them. CDR3 length: 12 residues. Germline-derived CDR1 and CDR2 are SGHRS and YFSETQ. CDR3 DNA sequence: TGCGCCAGCAGCCCATCGAAGGGGCAGGCTTTCTTT. Translated: CASSPSKGQAFF.

This clone was observed a handful of times. CDR3 amino acids: CAWSPLGGYSNQPQHF. The CDR3 bases are TGTGCCTGGAGCCCCCTAGGAGGGTATAGCAATCAGCCCCAGCATTTT. V usage is TRBV30 and J usage is TRBJ1-5; no clear D gene. The CDR3 contains 16 residues. Trimming cost V 3 bases and J 0 bases, with 15 bases left between them. Germline V gene sequence: CDR1 GTSNPN, CDR2 SVGIG (reference sequence).

The chain couples TRBV5-1 to TRBJ2-7; 8 bases line up with TRBD1. V trimming: 3 bases; J trimming: 2 bases; junction bases outside the gene matches: 4. The CDR3 runs to 14 residues. From germline, CDR1 is SGHRS and CDR2 YFSETQ. CDR3 in amino acids: CASSWDRTTYEQYF. DNA of the CDR3: TGCGCCAGCAGCTGGGACAGGACTACCTACGAGCAGTACTTC.

The chain carries TRBV5-6 and TRBJ2-4; 8 bases fit TRBD1. Unmatched junction bases numbered 8, after V lost 4 bases and J lost 2 bases. From germline, CDR1 is SGHDT and CDR2 YYEEEE. The CDR3 extends over 16 amino acids. CDR3 region: CASSTGGQGSKNIQYF. For the CDR3, the DNA is TGTGCCAGCAGCACCGGAGGACAGGGCTCCAAAAACATTCAGTACTTC. Using reference TRBV5-6 and TRBJ2-4 for the parts outside the CDR3, the full variable domain is DAGVTQSPTHLIKTRGQQVTLRCSPKSGHDTVSWYQQALGQGPQFIFQYYEEEERQRGNFPDRFSGHQFPNYSSELNVNALLLGDSALYLCASSTGGQGSKNIQYFGAGTRLSVL.

J is TRBJ1-4 and V is TRBV6-5; no clear D gene. Trimming removed 6 bases from V and 7 bases from J, with 12 bases in between. Germline CDR1 is MNHEY and CDR2 is SVGAGI. The CDR3 has 13 amino acids. CDR3 residues: CASRRLMGEKLFF. Here the CDR3 DNA reads TGTGCCAGCAGAAGACTTATGGGTGAAAAACTGTTTTTT.

The rearrangement links TRBV5-1 to TRBJ2-1, with TRBD1 matching 7 bases. The germline V gene has CDR1 SGHRS and CDR2 YFSETQ. J was trimmed by 8 bases and V by 4 bases; bases with no gene match: 6. This CDR3 has 13 residues. Here the CDR3 DNA reads TGCGCCAGCAGCCCGACAGGGAAGCATGAGCAGTTCTTC. It yields the protein CASSPTGKHEQFF.

The chain has TRBV5-4 and TRBJ1-1; a weak D match, TRBD1 (5 bases). V was pared by 3 bases and J by 5 bases, with 11 bases between. CDR1 and CDR2 (germline): SGHNT, YYREEE (reference sequence). This CDR3 has 13 residues. CDR3 region: CASSYRGGTEAFF. The CDR3 nucleotides read TGTGCCAGCAGCTACCGGGGGGGAACTGAAGCTTTCTTT.

The chain couples TRBV3-1 (or the pseudogene TRBV3-2) to TRBJ1-2, with TRBD1 as a possible D gene (5 bases). Between the trimmed V and J ends, which lost 0 bases and 4 bases, there was a span of 9 bases. This CDR3 spans 14 amino acids. Looked up from germline, CDR1 is LGHDT and CDR2 is YNNKEL (reference sequence). In DNA, the CDR3 is TGTGCCAGCAGCCAAGAAGACAGAATCTATGGCTACACCTTC. Translated, it gives CASSQEDRIYGYTF.

This sequence joins TRBV30 and TRBJ2-5; the match to TRBD2 covers 10 bases. The CDR3 loop spans 13 amino acids. Germline CDR1 and CDR2: GTSNPN and SVGIG (reference sequence). V lost 4 bases to trimming and J lost 2 bases; unmatched junction nucleotides: 1. The DNA of the CDR3 is TGTGCCTGGACTAGCGGGGGACAAGAGACCCAGTACTTC. As protein: CAWTSGGQETQYF.

V is TRBV18 and J is TRBJ2-2; D gene unclear. Germline V gives CDR1 KGHSH, CDR2 LQKENI. The CDR3 is 13 amino acids. With 3 bases removed from V and 6 bases from J, the gap between germline ends came to 8 bases. The CDR3 is CASSPKSAGELFF. In nucleotides, the CDR3 is TGTGCCAGCTCACCTAAATCGGCCGGGGAGCTGTTTTTT.

The V call is TRBV7-9, the J call TRBJ1-5; no definite D call. There are 15 residues in the CDR3. With 5 bases removed from V and 2 bases from J, the gap between germline ends came to 13 bases. CDR1 and CDR2 (germline): SEHNR, FQNEAQ (reference sequence). The CDR3 bases are TGTGCCAGCAGCGGGAGGGAGGGTGGCAATCAGCCCCAGCATTTT. Its translation: CASSGREGGNQPQHF. The complete variable domain, with remaining parts taken from reference TRBV7-9 and TRBJ1-5, reads DTGVSQNPRHKITKRGQNVTFRCDPISEHNRLYWYRQTLGQGPEFLTYFQNEAQLEKSRLLSDRFSAERPKGSFSTLEIQRTEQGDSAMYLCASSGREGGNQPQHFGDGTRLSIL.

This chain links TRBV5-1 with TRBJ2-7; 9 bases align to TRBD1. This CDR3 is built from 14 residues. Germline CDR1 SGHRS, CDR2 YFSETQ. V shed 3 bases, J shed 5 bases, and the junction held 6 bases outside the gene matches. CDR3 in DNA: TGCGCCAGCAGCTCCGGGACAGGGATCCACGAGCAGTACTTC. The encoded protein is CASSSGTGIHEQYF.

The chain carries TRBV11-2 and TRBJ2-7; TRBD1 agrees at 11 bases. This CDR3 has 15 residues. The trim removed 6 bases at V and 5 bases at J, leaving 9 bases unmatched. Germline V CDR1 and CDR2: SGHAT, FQNNGV. CDR3: CASRQIRTGGHEQYF. The CDR3 DNA follows: TGTGCCAGCAGACAAATCAGGACAGGGGGCCACGAGCAGTACTTC.

The rearrangement uses TRBV19 and TRBJ1-5, with 9 bases that match TRBD1. V gave up 8 bases and J gave up 3 bases; unmatched junction bases: 8. Germline V gene lookup returns CDR1 LNHDA and CDR2 SQIVND (reference sequence). This CDR3 comprises 15 residues. The CDR3 DNA is TGTGCCAGTCTATCCGGGACAGGGTACAATCAGCCCCAGCATTTT. Protein: CASLSGTGYNQPQHF.

This chain joins TRBV19 and TRBJ1-5, with 7 bases identical to TRBD1. Germline assignment: CDR1 LNHDA and CDR2 SQIVND (reference sequence). V shed 9 bases and J 7 bases; nucleotides not matched to a gene: 15. The CDR3 covers 15 residues. The CDR3 DNA reads as TGTGCCAGCAGGAGGGGGACAGCAACTAAACAGCCCCAGCATTTT. It translates to CASRRGTATKQPQHF.

The rearrangement links TRBV2 to TRBJ1-2; D ambiguous. The V gene's germline CDR1 is SNHLY and CDR2 FYNNEI. Between the trimmed V and J ends, which lost 5 bases and 4 bases, there was a span of 14 bases. The CDR3 runs 14 residues. This CDR3 is CASSPTPSGYGYTF. The CDR3 region has the DNA TGTGCCAGCAGTCCGACCCCCTCGGGCTATGGCTACACCTTC.

The CDR3 region is CAWTSGAPRITDTQYF. Written as DNA, the CDR3 is TGTGCCTGGACTAGCGGGGCTCCCCGAATCACAGATACGCAGTATTTT. The V call is TRBV30, the J call TRBJ2-3; 9 bases are shared with TRBD2. The CDR3 sequence is 16 residues long. CDR1 is GTSNPN and CDR2 is SVGIG in the germline V gene (reference sequence). Trimming took 4 bases from V and 2 from J; bases not matched to a gene: 10.

The sample holds one count of this clone. The V and J genes are TRBV3-1 (or the pseudogene TRBV3-2) and TRBJ1-1, with D uncertain. Germline V gives CDR1 LGHDT, CDR2 YNNKEL (reference sequence). This CDR3 region has 15 residues. Trimming left V 6 bases short and J 4 bases short, with 18 bases between. The CDR3 loop is CASRPNGRGRTEAFF. CDR3 DNA: TGTGCCAGCAGACCCAACGGGCGGGGTCGCACTGAAGCTTTCTTT.

This clone was detected only a few times. The chain recombines TRBV2 with TRBJ1-2; TRBD1 is a possible D gene (6 bases). The germline V gene has CDR1 SNHLY and CDR2 FYNNEI. V was pared by 7 bases and J by 7 bases, with 19 bases between. The length of the CDR3 is 14 residues. The CDR3 is CASILPRGGSGYTF. The CDR3 DNA is TGTGCCAGCATTCTCCCCCGGGGGGGCTCTGGCTACACCTTC.

The V call is TRBV5-1, the J call TRBJ2-1, with 7 positions matching TRBD1. Germline V gene lookup returns CDR1 SGHRS and CDR2 YFSETQ. The CDR3 spans 13 residues. The trim removed 2 bases at V and 9 bases at J, leaving 5 bases unmatched. The CDR3 is CASSLRGPSEQFF. DNA of the CDR3: TGCGCCAGCAGCTTAAGGGGGCCAAGTGAGCAGTTCTTC.